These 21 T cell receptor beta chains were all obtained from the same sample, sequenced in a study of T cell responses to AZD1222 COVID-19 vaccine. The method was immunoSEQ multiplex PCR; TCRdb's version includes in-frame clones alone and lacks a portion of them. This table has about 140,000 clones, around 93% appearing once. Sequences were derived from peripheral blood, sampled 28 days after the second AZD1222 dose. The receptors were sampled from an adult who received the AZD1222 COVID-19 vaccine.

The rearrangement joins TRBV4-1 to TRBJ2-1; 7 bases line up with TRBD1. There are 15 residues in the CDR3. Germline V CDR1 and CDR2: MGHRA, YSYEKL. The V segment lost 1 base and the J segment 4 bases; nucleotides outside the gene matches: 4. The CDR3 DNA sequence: TGCGCCAGCAGCCAAGCCGGGACAGCGTACAATGAGCAGTTCTTC. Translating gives CASSQAGTAYNEQFF.

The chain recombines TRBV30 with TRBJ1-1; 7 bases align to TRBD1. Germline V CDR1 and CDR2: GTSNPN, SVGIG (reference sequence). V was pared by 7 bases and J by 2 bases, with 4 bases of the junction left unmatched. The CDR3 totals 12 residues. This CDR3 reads CAYRGGNTEAFF. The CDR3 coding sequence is TGTGCCTACAGGGGTGGCAACACTGAAGCTTTCTTT.

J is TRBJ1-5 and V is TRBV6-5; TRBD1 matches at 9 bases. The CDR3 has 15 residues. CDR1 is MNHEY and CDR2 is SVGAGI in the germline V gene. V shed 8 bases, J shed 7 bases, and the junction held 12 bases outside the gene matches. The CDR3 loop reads CASGEGQGPRQPQHF. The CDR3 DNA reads TGTGCCAGCGGGGAGGGACAGGGCCCAAGGCAGCCCCAGCATTTT.

CDR3 sequence reads: CASSLGAQNTEAFF. DNA of the CDR3: TGTGCCAGCAGCTTAGGAGCCCAGAACACTGAAGCTTTCTTT. The chain recombines TRBV7-9 with TRBJ1-1; D ambiguous. Germline loops: CDR1 SEHNR, CDR2 FQNEAQ (reference sequence). CDR3 length: 14 amino acids. V dropped 1 base and J dropped 1 base, with 7 bases sitting between them.

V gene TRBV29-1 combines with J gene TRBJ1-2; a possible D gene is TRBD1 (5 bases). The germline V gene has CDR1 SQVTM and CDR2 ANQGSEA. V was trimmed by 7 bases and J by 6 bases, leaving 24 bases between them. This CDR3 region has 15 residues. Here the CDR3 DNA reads TGCAGCGCCGCCCCGAACCAACAGGACCCCCATGGCTACACCTTC. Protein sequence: CSAAPNQQDPHGYTF.

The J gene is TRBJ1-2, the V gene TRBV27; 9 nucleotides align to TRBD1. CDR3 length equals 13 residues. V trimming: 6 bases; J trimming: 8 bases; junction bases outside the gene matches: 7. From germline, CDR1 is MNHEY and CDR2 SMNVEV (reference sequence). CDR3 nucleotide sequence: TGTGCCAGCAGGGATACAGGGGGCGGCGGCTACACCTTC. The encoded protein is CASRDTGGGGYTF.

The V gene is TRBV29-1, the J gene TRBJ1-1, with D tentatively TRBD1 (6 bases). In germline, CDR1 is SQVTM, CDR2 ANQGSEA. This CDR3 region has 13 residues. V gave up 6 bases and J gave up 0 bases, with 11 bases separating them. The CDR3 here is CSVGAGLNTEAFF. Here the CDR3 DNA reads TGCAGCGTGGGGGCAGGGCTGAACACTGAAGCTTTCTTT.

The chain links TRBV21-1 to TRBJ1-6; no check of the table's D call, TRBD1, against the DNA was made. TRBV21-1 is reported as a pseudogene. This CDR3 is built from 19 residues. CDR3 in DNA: TGTGCCAGCAGCACTCCCCAGGACAGGCCGAGCTCCTATAATTCACCCCTCCACTTT. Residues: CASSTPQDRPSSYNSPLHF.

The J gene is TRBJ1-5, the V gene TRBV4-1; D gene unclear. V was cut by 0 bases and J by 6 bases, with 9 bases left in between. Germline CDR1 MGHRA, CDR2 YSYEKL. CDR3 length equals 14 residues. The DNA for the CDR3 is TGCGCCAGCAGCCAAGAGGTGTGGGGTCAGCCCCAGCATTTT. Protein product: CASSQEVWGQPQHF.

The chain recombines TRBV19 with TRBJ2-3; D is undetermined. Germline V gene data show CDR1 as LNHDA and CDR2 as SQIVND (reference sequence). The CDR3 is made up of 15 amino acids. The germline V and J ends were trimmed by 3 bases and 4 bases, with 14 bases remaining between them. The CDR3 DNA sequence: TGTGCCAGTAGTATTTCGGGTTTACGAGCAGATACGCAGTATTTT. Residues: CASSISGLRADTQYF.

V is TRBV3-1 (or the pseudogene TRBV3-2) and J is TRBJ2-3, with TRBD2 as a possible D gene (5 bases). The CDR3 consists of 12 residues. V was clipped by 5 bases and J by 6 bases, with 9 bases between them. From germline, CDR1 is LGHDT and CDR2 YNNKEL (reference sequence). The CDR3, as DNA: TGTGCCAGCAGCGATGTAGCGGATACGCAGTATTTT. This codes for CASSDVADTQYF.

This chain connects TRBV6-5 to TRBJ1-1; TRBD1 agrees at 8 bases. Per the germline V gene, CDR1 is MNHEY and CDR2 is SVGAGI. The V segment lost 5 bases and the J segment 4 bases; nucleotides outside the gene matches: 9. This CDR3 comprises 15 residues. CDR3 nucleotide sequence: TGTGCCAGCAGTACGCAGACAGGGGCGGCCACTGAAGCTTTCTTT. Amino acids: CASSTQTGAATEAFF.

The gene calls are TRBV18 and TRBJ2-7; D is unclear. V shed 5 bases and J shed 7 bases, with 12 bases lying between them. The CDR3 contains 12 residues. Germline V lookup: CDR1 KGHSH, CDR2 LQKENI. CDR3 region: CASSDMAEEQYF. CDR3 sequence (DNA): TGTGCCAGCTCAGACATGGCAGAAGAGCAGTACTTC.

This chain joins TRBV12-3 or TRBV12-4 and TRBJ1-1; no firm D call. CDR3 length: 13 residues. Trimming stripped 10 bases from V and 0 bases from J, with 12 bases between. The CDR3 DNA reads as TGTGCCACCACTTATACAGTGAACACTGAAGCTTTCTTT. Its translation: CATTYTVNTEAFF.

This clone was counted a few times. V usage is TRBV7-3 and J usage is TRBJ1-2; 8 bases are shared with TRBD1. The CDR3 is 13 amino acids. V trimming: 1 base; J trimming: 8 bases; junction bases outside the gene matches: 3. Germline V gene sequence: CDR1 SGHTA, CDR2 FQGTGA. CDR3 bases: TGTGCCAGCAGCTTAAAGACAGGGGAAGGCTACACCTTC. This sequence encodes CASSLKTGEGYTF.

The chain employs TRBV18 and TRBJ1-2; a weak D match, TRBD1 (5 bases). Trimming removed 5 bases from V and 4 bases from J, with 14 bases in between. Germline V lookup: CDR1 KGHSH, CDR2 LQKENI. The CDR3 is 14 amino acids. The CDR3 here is CASSSGTVVYGYTF. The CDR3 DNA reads TGTGCCAGCTCATCCGGGACCGTTGTCTATGGCTACACCTTC.

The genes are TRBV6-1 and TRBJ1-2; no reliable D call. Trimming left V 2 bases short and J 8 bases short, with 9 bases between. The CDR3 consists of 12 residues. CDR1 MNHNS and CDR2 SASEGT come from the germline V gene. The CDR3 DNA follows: TGTGCCAGCAGTGAAAATTTTCGGGGCTACACCTTC. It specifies CASSENFRGYTF.

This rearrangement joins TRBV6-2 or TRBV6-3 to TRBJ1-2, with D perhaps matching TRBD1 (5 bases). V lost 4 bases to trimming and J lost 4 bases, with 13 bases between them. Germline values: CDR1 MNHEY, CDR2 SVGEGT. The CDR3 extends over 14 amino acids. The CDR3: CASSLGATPYGYTF. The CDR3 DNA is TGTGCCAGCAGTTTAGGGGCGACACCCTATGGCTACACCTTC.

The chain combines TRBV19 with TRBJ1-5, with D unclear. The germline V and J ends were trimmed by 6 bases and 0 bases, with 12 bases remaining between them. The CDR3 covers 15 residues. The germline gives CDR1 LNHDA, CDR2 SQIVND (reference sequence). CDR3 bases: TGTGCCAGTAGCCTAGACAATTATAGCAATCAGCCCCAGCATTTT. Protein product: CASSLDNYSNQPQHF. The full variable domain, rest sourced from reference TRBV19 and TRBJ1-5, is DGGITQSPKYLFRKEGQNVTLSCEQNLNHDAMYWYRQDPGQGLRLIYYSQIVNDFQKGDIAEGYSVSREKKESFPLTVTSAQKNPTAFYLCASSLDNYSNQPQHFGDGTRLSIL.

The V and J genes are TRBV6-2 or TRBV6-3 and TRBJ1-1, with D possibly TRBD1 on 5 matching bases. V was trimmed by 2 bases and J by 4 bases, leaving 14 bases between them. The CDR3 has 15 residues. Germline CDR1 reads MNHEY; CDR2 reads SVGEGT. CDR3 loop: CASSYPGPRTTEAFF. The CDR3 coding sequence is TGTGCCAGCAGTTACCCGGGGCCTCGAACCACTGAAGCTTTCTTT.

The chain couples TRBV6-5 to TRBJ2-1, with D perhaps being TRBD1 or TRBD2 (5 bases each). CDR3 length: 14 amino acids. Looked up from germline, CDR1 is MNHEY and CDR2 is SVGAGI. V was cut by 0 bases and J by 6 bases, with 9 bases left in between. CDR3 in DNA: TGTGCCAGCAGTTACTCTCCAGGGAGCAATGAGCAGTTCTTC. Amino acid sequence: CASSYSPGSNEQFF.